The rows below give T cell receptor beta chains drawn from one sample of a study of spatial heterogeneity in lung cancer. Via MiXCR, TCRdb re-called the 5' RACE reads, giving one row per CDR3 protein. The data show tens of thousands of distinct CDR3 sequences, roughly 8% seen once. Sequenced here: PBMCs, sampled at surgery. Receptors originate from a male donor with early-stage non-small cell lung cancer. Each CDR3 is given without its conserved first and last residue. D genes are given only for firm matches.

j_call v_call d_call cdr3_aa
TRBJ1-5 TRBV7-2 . ASSLAGRVNQPQH
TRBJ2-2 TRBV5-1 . ASSLIQGSTGELF
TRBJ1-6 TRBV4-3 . ASSQVRLPGSPLH
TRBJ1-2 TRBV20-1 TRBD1 SASSKPGQGVANYGYT
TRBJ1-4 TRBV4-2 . ASSQVPGANEKLF
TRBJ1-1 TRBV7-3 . ASSLGPEVAEAF
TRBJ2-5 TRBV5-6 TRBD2 ASSLYLGLAGGIQETQY
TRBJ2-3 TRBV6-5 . ASGSANTDTQY
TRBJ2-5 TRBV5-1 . ASSPQPGSANPEY
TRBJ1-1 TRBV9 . ASSVGWTANTEAF
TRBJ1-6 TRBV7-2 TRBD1 ASSLDQGGRNSPLH
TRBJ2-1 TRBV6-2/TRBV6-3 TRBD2 ASRNRLAKEQF
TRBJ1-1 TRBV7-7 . ASSSIPDSEAF
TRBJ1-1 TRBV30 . ACPGHTRTEAF
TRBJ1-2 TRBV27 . ASSLSAIANYGYT
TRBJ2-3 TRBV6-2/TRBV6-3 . ASSSGPPRDTQY
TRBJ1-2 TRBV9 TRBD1 ASSVGLGQDYGYT
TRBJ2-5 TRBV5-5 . ASSLLSGVGETQY
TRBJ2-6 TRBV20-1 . SARSSGSGANVLT
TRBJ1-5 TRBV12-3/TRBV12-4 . ASSFGDNSNQPQH
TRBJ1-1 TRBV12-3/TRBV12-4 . ASSFRTTNTEAF
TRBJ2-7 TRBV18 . ASSPPAGFYEQY
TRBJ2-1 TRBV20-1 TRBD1 SARDLDRVNEQF
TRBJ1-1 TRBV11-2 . ASSLVEMAEAF
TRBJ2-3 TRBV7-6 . ASSSFSGGVTDTQY
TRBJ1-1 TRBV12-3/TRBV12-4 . ASSLVWGSDTEAF
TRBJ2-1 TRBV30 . AWSGSGHEQF
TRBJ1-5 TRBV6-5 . ASSYSDPGNNQPQH
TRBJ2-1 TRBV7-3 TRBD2 ASSPGLVGNEQF
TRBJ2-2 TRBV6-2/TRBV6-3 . ASSQGGTANTGELF
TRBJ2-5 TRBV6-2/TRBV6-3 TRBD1 ASSYVGTGAQETQY
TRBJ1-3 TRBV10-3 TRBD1 AISESTGISGNTIY
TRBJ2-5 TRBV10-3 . AISETGVQETQY
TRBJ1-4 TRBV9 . ASSVASRGGEKLF
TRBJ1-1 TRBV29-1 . SVDLSLGTEAF
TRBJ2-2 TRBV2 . ASSEDSTNTGELF
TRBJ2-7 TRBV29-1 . SVGTDRYEQY
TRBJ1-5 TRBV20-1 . SAATGFGNQPQH
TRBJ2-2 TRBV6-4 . ASTTGDTGELF
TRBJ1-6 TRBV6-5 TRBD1 ASQGTVRSPLH
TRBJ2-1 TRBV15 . ATSRDLTNEQF
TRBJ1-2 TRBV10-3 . AISDQSRGEGNNYGYT
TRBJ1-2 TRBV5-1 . ASSPEGLGNYGYT
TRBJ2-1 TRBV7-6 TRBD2 ASSLSGGAGNEQF
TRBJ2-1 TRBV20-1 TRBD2 SAGGLGRAREQF
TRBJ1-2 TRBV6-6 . ASSYSFMRTGGQDGYT
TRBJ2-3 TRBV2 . ASRVTRGSRTDTQY
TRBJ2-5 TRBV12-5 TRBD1 ASGWDSETQY
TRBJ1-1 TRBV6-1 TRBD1 ASGEARDREGTNTEAF
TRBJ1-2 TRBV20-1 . SAPTRGSGYT
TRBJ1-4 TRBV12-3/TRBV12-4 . ASSLEISEKLF
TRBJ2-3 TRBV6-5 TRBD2 ASSSEASSGIRQY
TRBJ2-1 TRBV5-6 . ASSLLKVQGSYNEQF
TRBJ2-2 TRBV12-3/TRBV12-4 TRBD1 ASSSRTGGTGELF
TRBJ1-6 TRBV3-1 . ASSLGTNLSPLH